This TCR beta chain was sequenced in a study of blood T cell repertoires in COVID-19. Turning to the study itself: The origin of the acute and convalescent COVID-19 samples was the United States, Italy and Spain. T cells, B-cell-depleted T cells, or PBMCs supplied cDNA or gDNA.

The germline CDR1 and CDR2 sequences are LGHNT and FRNRAP. The CDR3 sequence is 14 residues long. V lost 6 bases and J lost 2, with 12 bases in between. As originally analysed: For nucleated cells, counts were estimated from reference gene primer amplification. The protocol was immunoSEQ multiplex PCR, while the TCRdb copy is restricted to in-frame clones and leaves out a portion. D and trimming come from the DNA, and the V and J calls and clone size come from that table. The data hold fewer than 150,000 clones, with about four fifths observed a single time. The chain is built from TRBV12-5 and TRBJ2-3; maybe TRBD2 (6 bases). The sequence derives from a human donor in a cohort sampled during active COVID-19. Sequenced input: peripheral blood. The DNA for the CDR3 is TGTGCTAGTGGATTCGGGACTGACACAGATACGCAGTATTTT. Protein sequence: CASGFGTDTDTQYF.